A single sample is the source of the 13 T cell receptor beta chains below, sequenced in a study of vaccination and CD4 T cells after COVID-19. As for treatment: roughly 10-day PBMC culture with coronavirus spike peptide pools or control peptides (ViraFEST assay). Antigens for these TCRs are unknown. Cultured CD4+ T-cell DNA underwent Oncomine TCR Beta short-read sequencing. TCRdb ran MiXCR on the PCR reads and lists one entry per CDR3 protein. Here the sample spans some 11,000 distinct CDR3 sequences, about 38% being singletons. The sample was CD4+ T cells from blood, cultured in vitro, taken after SARS-CoV-2 vaccination. The source is a human donor who had recovered from COVID-19.

This clonotype has just a few counts. The gene calls are TRBV7-2 and TRBJ2-3; 14 bases align to TRBD2. V lost 1 base to trimming and J lost 0 bases; unmatched junction nucleotides: 9. The CDR3 totals 20 residues. Germline V lookup: CDR1 SGHTA, CDR2 FQGNSA. CDR3 in amino acids: CASSLVPRLAGGPSTDTQYF. In DNA form, the CDR3 reads TGTGCCAGCAGCTTAGTACCCCGACTAGCGGGAGGGCCAAGCACAGATACGCAGTATTTT.

This sequence joins TRBV28 and TRBJ1-5; unclear D gene. Trimming pared 2 bases from V and 3 bases from J, leaving 11 bases between. The CDR3 has 15 residues. Looked up from germline, CDR1 is MDHEN and CDR2 is SYDVKM. The DNA for the CDR3 is TGTGCCAGCAGTTTAAAAGGCAGTTACAATCAGCCCCAGCATTTT. Amino acids: CASSLKGSYNQPQHF.

This chain connects TRBV20-1 to TRBJ1-1; 8 bases match TRBD1. This CDR3 has 15 residues. CDR1 and CDR2 (germline): DFQATT, SNEGSKA (reference sequence). V dropped 0 bases and J dropped 1; count of bases not matched to a gene: 4. CDR3 residues: CSARDTGTGNTEAFF. The CDR3 bases are TGCAGTGCTAGAGACACCGGGACAGGGAACACTGAAGCTTTCTTT.

The chain uses TRBV7-3 and TRBJ2-4; maybe TRBD1 (7 bases). The V and J ends lost 3 bases and 6 bases respectively, with 12 bases between them. The germline V gene encodes CDR1 SGHTA and CDR2 FQGTGA. The CDR3 loop spans 14 amino acids. CDR3 sequence reads: CASSFGGTVNIQYF. The CDR3 nucleotides read TGTGCCAGCAGCTTTGGGGGGACAGTAAACATTCAGTACTTC.

V gene TRBV7-2 combines with J gene TRBJ2-7; TRBD1 matches 8 bases. With 7 bases clipped from V and 1 base from J, the junction kept 9 bases outside the gene matches. Germline values: CDR1 SGHTA, CDR2 FQGNSA. The CDR3 consists of 15 residues. The CDR3 is CASILGQGASYEQYF. The CDR3 nucleotides are TGTGCCAGCATCCTAGGACAGGGTGCATCCTACGAGCAGTACTTC.

This clonotype was observed a handful of times. The chain links TRBV20-1 to TRBJ1-1; tentative D call: TRBD1 (6 bases). The V gene's germline CDR1 is DFQATT and CDR2 SNEGSKA (reference sequence). This CDR3 is built from 14 residues. Trimming pared 3 bases from V and 6 bases from J, leaving 17 bases between. This CDR3 is CSASLGGGRAEAFF. The DNA for the CDR3 is TGCAGTGCTAGTCTGGGTGGGGGGCGCGCTGAAGCTTTCTTT.

V and J are TRBV10-3 and TRBJ2-7, with a weak D call TRBD2 (7 bases). The germline gives CDR1 ENHRY, CDR2 SYGVKD. V lost 5 bases and J lost 2, with 16 bases in between. The length of the CDR3 is 15 residues. The CDR3 reads CAISRGGEGPYEQYF. The CDR3 DNA reads as TGTGCCATCAGTAGGGGGGGCGAGGGCCCCTACGAGCAGTACTTC.

The genes are TRBV19 and TRBJ2-2, with D unresolved. There are 12 residues in the CDR3. Trimming removed 4 bases from V and 5 bases from J, with 5 bases in between. The germline gives CDR1 LNHDA, CDR2 SQIVND (reference sequence). The CDR3 is CASSKRTGELFF. CDR3 nucleotide sequence: TGTGCCAGTAGTAAGAGAACCGGGGAGCTGTTTTTT.

The sample holds a few counts of this clonotype. This rearrangement joins TRBV7-3 to TRBJ2-7; TRBD1 is a possible D gene (6 bases). There are 13 residues in the CDR3. The germline CDR1 and CDR2 sequences are SGHTA and FQGTGA. The V end was cut by 2 bases, the J end by 6 bases, with 11 bases between. For the CDR3, the DNA is TGTGCCAGCAGCTTAGTCACAGGGCGCGAGCAGTACTTC. The encoded protein is CASSLVTGREQYF.

This clonotype has more than one count but fewer than ten. This chain connects TRBV20-1 to TRBJ2-7; 8 nucleotides line up with TRBD2. This CDR3 contains 13 residues. With 3 bases clipped from V and 5 bases from J, the junction kept 6 bases outside the gene matches. CDR1 and CDR2 (germline): DFQATT, SNEGSKA (reference sequence). DNA of the CDR3: TGCAGTGCTAGTAGGGGACTAGGGAACGAGCAGTACTTC. Residues: CSASRGLGNEQYF.

The J gene is TRBJ2-2, the V gene TRBV6-5, with 9 bases matching TRBD2. The germline V gene has CDR1 MNHEY and CDR2 SVGAGI. J lost 6 bases, V lost 0 bases, and 8 bases had no gene match. The CDR3 covers 17 residues. The CDR3 DNA sequence: TGTGCCAGCAGTTACTCGCTGCTAGCGGGAAGGTCCGGGGAGCTGTTTTTT. Translating it yields CASSYSLLAGRSGELFF.

The chain links TRBV2 to TRBJ1-1; the D is unclear. This CDR3 comprises 14 residues. Germline lookup yields CDR1 SNHLY and CDR2 FYNNEI. V lost 3 bases and J 5 bases, leaving 13 bases between the germline ends. The CDR3 DNA follows: TGTGCCAGCAGTGAGGCCAAGGGTCATACTGAAGCTTTCTTT. Protein product: CASSEAKGHTEAFF.

The chain employs TRBV7-6 and TRBJ2-7; D gene unclear. Trimming cost V 6 bases and J 0 bases, with 9 bases left between them. The CDR3 totals 13 residues. Germline assignment: CDR1 SGHVS and CDR2 FNYEAQ. The CDR3, as DNA: TGTGCCAGCAGGCAGGATAACTCCTACGAGCAGTACTTC. Residues: CASRQDNSYEQYF.